This T cell receptor (beta chain) was recovered during a study of blood T cell repertoires in COVID-19. Overall study context: The study drew acute and convalescent COVID-19 samples from the United States, Italy and Spain. In each case, the material was cDNA or gDNA derived from T cells, B-cell-depleted T cells, or PBMCs.

Profiled with immunoSEQ multiplex PCR; TCRdb holds only in-frame clones, not every one. The sample carries tens of thousands of clones, approximately 74% recorded once. Per the germline V gene, CDR1 is ENHRY and CDR2 is SYGVKD. Trimming cost V 0 bases and J 4 bases, with 11 bases left between them. The CDR3 totals 15 residues. Input material: peripheral blood. The chain carries TRBV10-3 and TRBJ2-3; D is uncertain. This TCR came from a man aged 70-80 years with COVID-19, enrolled during active disease. CDR3 loop: CAISESLGLADTQYF. The CDR3 DNA sequence: TGTGCCATCAGTGAGTCCCTAGGATTAGCAGATACGCAGTATTTT.